These 9 T cell receptor beta chains were sequenced from one sample in a study of spatial heterogeneity in lung cancer. General study findings and limits: Tumoral mutation counts were tracked by counts of expanded intratumoral alpha and beta TCRs.

The antigens these receptors bind are not known. Time point given: sample taken at primary tumor resection. TCRdb reprocessed the 5' RACE reads via MiXCR and lists one record per CDR3 protein. Counted here are approximately 500 distinct CDR3 sequences, 60% occurring once; the ten biggest clones make up roughly 15%. Sequencing was performed on lung tumor tissue, taken at surgery. These receptors were taken from a male donor with early-stage non-small cell lung cancer.

As to this clonotype: Because this beta chain is a stray read in a library intended to capture alpha chains, its abundance should not be given much weight. The chain couples TRBV11-2 to TRBJ2-2, with D unclear. This CDR3 has 14 amino acids. V was pared by 5 bases and J by 2 bases, with 9 bases between. Germline V gene data show CDR1 as SGHAT and CDR2 as FQNNGV. The CDR3 sequence: CASSLTVNTGELFF. The CDR3 nucleotides are TGTGCCAGCAGCCTGACTGTTAACACCGGGGAGCTGTTTTTT. The whole variable domain, filled in from reference TRBV11-2 and TRBJ2-2, reads EAGVAQSPRYKIIEKRQSVAFWCNPISGHATLYWYQQILGQGPKLLIQFQNNGVVDDSQLPKDRFSAERLKGVDSTLKIQPAKLEDSAVYLCASSLTVNTGELFFGEGSRLTVL.

This clonotype is large in the sample. The library was prepared for alpha chains; this beta chain is a stray read, so its frequency means little. The chain links TRBV6-2 or TRBV6-3 to TRBJ2-2; D is perhaps TRBD2 (6 bases). The CDR3 has 15 residues. Looked up from germline, CDR1 is MNHEY and CDR2 is SVGEGT. V was pared by 6 bases and J by 6 bases, with 17 bases between. This CDR3 is CASSLTGTLSGELFF. Written as DNA, the CDR3 is TGTGCCAGCAGCCTAACCGGGACTCTATCCGGGGAGCTGTTTTTT.

To note about this clonotype: A library made for alpha chains picked up this beta chain off target, so its size means little. This chain uses TRBV30 with TRBJ2-7; the match to TRBD2 covers 8 bases. There are 13 residues in the CDR3. Germline trimming cut 4 bases from V and 5 bases from J; bases unmatched to any gene: 7. The germline V gene encodes CDR1 GTSNPN and CDR2 SVGIG (reference sequence). The CDR3 DNA follows: TGTGCCTGGAAGGTCGGGGGGGGAAACGAGCAGTACTTC. This gives the protein CAWKVGGGNEQYF.

With regard to this clonotype: A library made for alpha chains picked up this beta chain off target, so its size means little. The V call is TRBV5-1, the J call TRBJ1-2, with TRBD1 identical over 8 bases. V lost 3 bases, J lost 3 bases, and 4 bases stayed unmatched. Germline values: CDR1 SGHRS, CDR2 YFSETQ. This CDR3 region has 14 residues. The chain's CDR3 is CASSSSGGDYGYTF. CDR3 nucleotides: TGCGCCAGCAGCTCGTCAGGGGGCGACTATGGCTACACCTTC.

Only a few counts were recorded for this clonotype. This beta chain is a stray read from a library made for alpha chains; its abundance is not meaningful. The genes are TRBV29-1 and TRBJ1-1; 10 nucleotides align to TRBD1. The V and J ends lost 7 bases and 10 bases, in that order; junction bases with no gene match: 9. This CDR3 spans 12 amino acids. The germline V gene has CDR1 SQVTM and CDR2 ANQGSEA. CDR3 coding DNA: TGCAGCGGAGGACAGGGGGAGAGGGTAGCTTTCTTT. It encodes CSGGQGERVAFF.

Comments on this clonotype: This beta chain is a stray sequence in a library constructed for alpha chains; its clone size is not meaningful. This sequence joins TRBV12-3 or TRBV12-4 and TRBJ1-6; 7 bases are a match to TRBD1. This CDR3 comprises 13 residues. Unmatched junction bases numbered 7, after V lost 6 bases and J lost 11 bases. The CDR3 DNA sequence: TGTGCCAGCAGCTCGACAGGGTATACACCCCTCCACTTT. Its protein product is CASSSTGYTPLHF.

Of note for this clonotype: A library made for alpha chains picked up this beta chain off target, so its size means little. The chain recombines TRBV25-1 with TRBJ1-4, with D possibly being TRBD1 (5 bases). The V gene lost 6 bases and the J gene lost 7 bases, with 12 bases spanning the gap. The germline V gene encodes CDR1 MGHDK and CDR2 SYGVNS. This CDR3 contains 13 residues. CDR3 sequence (DNA): TGTGCCAGCAGGAGGGACTCATCTGAAAAACTGTTTTTT. Translated: CASRRDSSEKLFF.

Note on this clonotype: Since it is a stray read in a library aimed at alpha chains, this beta chain has a size that is not meaningful. The rearrangement uses TRBV29-1 and TRBJ2-3; 10 bases are shared with TRBD2. This CDR3 region has 15 residues. With V trimmed by 6 bases and J by 3 bases, 9 bases remained unmatched. Per germline, CDR1 SQVTM and CDR2 ANQGSEA. DNA for the CDR3: TGCAGCGTGGGGCCTAGCGGGAGTGGTACAGATACGCAGTATTTT. Residues: CSVGPSGSGTDTQYF.

Turning to this clonotype: This beta chain is an off-target read within a library intended for alpha chains, so its frequency means little. This sequence joins TRBV10-3 and TRBJ2-2; the D is unclear. Germline V gives CDR1 ENHRY, CDR2 SYGVKD. CDR3 size: 11 residues. Trimming left V 11 bases short and J 2 bases short, with 6 bases between. The CDR3 sequence: CASLNTGELFF. The CDR3 region has the DNA TGTGCCTCCTTAAACACCGGGGAGCTGTTTTTT.